These 2 T cell receptor beta chains came from one sample sequenced in a study of T cell responses to AZD1222 COVID-19 vaccine. Generated by immunoSEQ multiplex PCR, the TCRdb table keeps only in-frame clones and is missing some. The repertoire holds about 140,000 clones, 80% to 95% seen once, with roughly 3.5% in the top ten. The source was peripheral blood, collected 28 days after the second AZD1222 dose. All receptors derive from an adult who received the AZD1222 COVID-19 vaccine.

The chain is built from TRBV24-1 and TRBJ2-2, with D perhaps TRBD1 (6 bases). The CDR3 sequence is 14 residues long. V lost 7 bases, J lost 2 bases, and 10 bases lay in between. Germline CDR1 is KGHDR and CDR2 is SFDVKD. CDR3 nucleotide sequence: TGTGCCACCAGACAGGGACCTAACACCGGGGAGCTGTTTTTT. This sequence encodes CATRQGPNTGELFF.

About this clone: One end of the junction varies from germline; a read error may be responsible. The chain recombines TRBV28 with TRBJ1-4; D is undetermined. The CDR3 extends over 13 amino acids. Germline assignment: CDR1 MDHEN and CDR2 SYDVKM. The CDR3 loop reads CASNLYSAEKLFF. The CDR3 bases are TGTGCCAGCAATTTATACAGCGCCGAAAAACTGTTTTTT.